The 2 T cell receptor beta chains reported below all come from one sample, sequenced in a study of T cell repertoires in ileal Crohn's disease (dated by TCRdb to 2018 to 2020). Reading the label with the study, this specimen's time point is: inflamed ileum from the surgical specimen. The library was prepared using the immunoSEQ multiplex PCR assay. TCRdb holds this immuneACCESS table with in-frame rearrangements only. Some clones are missing; in checked studies, unresolved V genes explain under half, and the rest has no known cause. The sample table contains roughly 4,400 clones; only one count was recorded for roughly three quarters of them. Approximately 7% of the sample goes to the ten largest clones. The source material was ileal tissue. The receptors shown here come from an adult with Crohn's disease.

This chain links TRBV9 with TRBJ1-2; TRBD1 aligns across 7 bases. V lost 4 bases to trimming and J lost 4 bases; unmatched junction nucleotides: 10. The CDR3 runs to 15 residues. The germline CDR1 and CDR2 sequences are SGDLS and YYNGEE. The CDR3 nucleotides read TGTGCCAGCAGCCCCGTAGACAGGGCGGGCTATGGCTACACCTTC. Translation: CASSPVDRAGYGYTF.

In this sample, this clone turned up a few times. The genes are TRBV7-2 and TRBJ2-1; TRBD2 agrees at 10 bases. Trimming took 2 bases from V and 10 from J; bases not matched to a gene: 11. The CDR3 is 16 amino acids. CDR1 and CDR2 from the germline V gene are SGHTA and FQGNSA. This CDR3 is CASSLRPGLAELEQFF. DNA for the CDR3: TGTGCCAGCAGCTTACGACCAGGACTAGCGGAGTTAGAGCAGTTCTTC.